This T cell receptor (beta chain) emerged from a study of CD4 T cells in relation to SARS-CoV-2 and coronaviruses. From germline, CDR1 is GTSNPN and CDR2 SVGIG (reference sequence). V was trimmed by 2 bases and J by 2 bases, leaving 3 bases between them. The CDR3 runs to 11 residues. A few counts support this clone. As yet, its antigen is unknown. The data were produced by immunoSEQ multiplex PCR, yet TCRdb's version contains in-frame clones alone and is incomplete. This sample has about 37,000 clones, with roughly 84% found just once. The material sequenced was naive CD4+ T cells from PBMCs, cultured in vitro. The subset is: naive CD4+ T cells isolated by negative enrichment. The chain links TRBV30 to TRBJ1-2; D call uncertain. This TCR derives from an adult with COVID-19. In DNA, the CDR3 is TGTGCCTGGAGTTCGAACTATGGCTACACCTTC. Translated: CAWSSNYGYTF.